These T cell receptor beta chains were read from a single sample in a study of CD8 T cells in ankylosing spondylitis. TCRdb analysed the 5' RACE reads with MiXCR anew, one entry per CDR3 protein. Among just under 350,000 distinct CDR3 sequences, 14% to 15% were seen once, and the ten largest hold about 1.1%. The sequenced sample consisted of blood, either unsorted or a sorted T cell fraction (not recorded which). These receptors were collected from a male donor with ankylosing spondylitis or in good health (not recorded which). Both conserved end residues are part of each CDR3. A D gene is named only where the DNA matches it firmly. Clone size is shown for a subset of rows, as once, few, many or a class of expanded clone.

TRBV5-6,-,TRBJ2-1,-,TGTGCCAGCAGCTCCCCGGGATTTTGGGCTCCCGAAGGGAATGAGCAGTTCTTC,CASSSPGFWAPEGNEQFF
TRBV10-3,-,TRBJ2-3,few,TGTGCCATCAGTGAGTCCCAAGGCGATACGCAGTATTTT,CAISESQGDTQYF
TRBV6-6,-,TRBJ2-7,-,TGTGCCAGCAGTTACTCGGCCAGCGAGCAGTACTTC,CASSYSASEQYF
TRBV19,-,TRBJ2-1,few,TGTGCCAGTAGTAGCGTGGACACCTCCTCCTACAATGAGCAGTTCTTC,CASSSVDTSSYNEQFF
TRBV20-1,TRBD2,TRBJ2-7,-,TGCAGTGCCAAGGGACTAGCGGGGACCTACGAGCAGTACTTC,CSAKGLAGTYEQYF
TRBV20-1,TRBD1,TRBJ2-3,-,TGCAGTGCTTTAGACAGGGACCTAGGCACAGATACGCAGTATTTT,CSALDRDLGTDTQYF
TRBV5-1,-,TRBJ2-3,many,TGCGCCAGCAGCCCTCCGTCAGGATCTAGCACAGATACGCAGTATTTT,CASSPPSGSSTDTQYF
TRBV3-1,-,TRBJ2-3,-,TGTGCCAGCAGCCAAGTGCCTAGCCCCACAGATACGCAGTATTTT,CASSQVPSPTDTQYF
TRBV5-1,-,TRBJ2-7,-,TGCGCCAGCAGCTTAACTGGCATCTCCAGAGGGGAGCAGTACTTC,CASSLTGISRGEQYF
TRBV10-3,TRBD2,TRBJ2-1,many,TGTGCCATGTCCAAGCGGGAATCCTACAATGAGCAGTTCTTC,CAMSKRESYNEQFF
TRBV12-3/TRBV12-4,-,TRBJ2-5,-,TGTGCCAGCAGCTCCCCCGTCGGAACCTTTGGGACCCAGTACTTC,CASSSPVGTFGTQYF
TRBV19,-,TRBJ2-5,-,TGTGCCAGTAGGAACATCCTTCGGGGACTTAAAGAGACCCAGTACTTC,CASRNILRGLKETQYF
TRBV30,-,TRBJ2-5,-,TGTGCCTGGGGCGGCATGGAGAACCAGTACTTC,CAWGGMENQYF
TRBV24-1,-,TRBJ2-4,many,TGTGCCACCAGTGATTATTCCGGGATTCAGTACTTC,CATSDYSGIQYF
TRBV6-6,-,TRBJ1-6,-,TGTGCCAGCAGGCGGGGGCGGGATTCACCCCTCCACTTT,CASRRGRDSPLHF
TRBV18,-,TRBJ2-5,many,TGTGCCAGCTCACCAAAGGAGACCCAGTACTTC,CASSPKETQYF
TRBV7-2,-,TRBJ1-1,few,TGTGCCAGCAGCTTAAATTGGCAGGGGTTTGCTGAAGCTTTCTTT,CASSLNWQGFAEAFF
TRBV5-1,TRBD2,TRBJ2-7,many,TGCGCCAGCCGAAATGTCTTAGCGGGAAGCTTTGCGAAACAGTACTTC,CASRNVLAGSFAKQYF
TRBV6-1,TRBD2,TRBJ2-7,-,TGTGCCAGCAGGACGGCGGGGGATCCCTACGAGCAGTACTTC,CASRTAGDPYEQYF
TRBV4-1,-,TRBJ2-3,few,TGCGCCAGCAGCCGGCAGGGGTCAGATACGCAGTATTTT,CASSRQGSDTQYF
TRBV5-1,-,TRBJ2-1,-,TGCGCCAGCAGCTTGTTAAATGGAGGCGGATCCTACAATGAGCAGTTCTTC,CASSLLNGGGSYNEQFF
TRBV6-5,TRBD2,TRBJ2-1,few,TGTGCCAGCAGTTCCACCGGGACTAGCAGCAATGAGCAGTTCTTC,CASSSTGTSSNEQFF